A single sample is the source of the 6 T cell receptor beta chains below, sequenced in a study of T cell changes during pregnancy in multiple sclerosis. Sequencing used immunoSEQ multiplex PCR; TCRdb keeps in-frame clones, though not all of them. The sample shows around 130,000 clones, under 95% of them seen only once. The sequences come from peripheral blood, collected before pregnancy. The receptors were gathered from a female donor with multiple sclerosis, enrolled in a pregnancy study.

The chain joins TRBV6-5 to TRBJ2-5, with 10 bases identical to TRBD1. Germline assignment: CDR1 MNHEY and CDR2 SVGAGI. The J segment lost 2 bases and the V segment lost 4 bases, leaving 7 bases of the junction unmatched. The CDR3 runs 16 residues. The CDR3 loop is CASSSERTGGQETQYF. The CDR3 DNA reads TGTGCCAGCAGTTCTGAAAGGACAGGGGGACAAGAGACCCAGTACTTC.

The chain is built from TRBV7-3 and TRBJ1-1; D uncertain. There are 13 residues in the CDR3. Germline lookup yields CDR1 SGHTA and CDR2 FQGTGA. The ends were cut back, 5 bases at V and 2 bases at J, with 9 bases in the middle. For the CDR3, the DNA is TGTGCCAGCAGCCCCCGGGAAAACACTGAAGCTTTCTTT. Translating gives CASSPRENTEAFF.

The gene calls are TRBV7-3 and TRBJ2-2; TRBD2 matches 10 bases. The CDR3 is made up of 14 amino acids. CDR1 and CDR2 from the germline V gene are SGHTA and FQGTGA. V lost 6 bases, J lost 5 bases, and 3 bases stayed unmatched. The CDR3 region is CASRPSGSTGELFF. CDR3 coding DNA: TGTGCCAGCAGGCCTAGCGGGAGTACCGGGGAGCTGTTTTTT.

The chain recombines TRBV7-2 with TRBJ2-3; weak D call: TRBD2 (6 bases). CDR1 is SGHTA and CDR2 is FQGNSA in the germline V gene. The CDR3 spans 15 residues. The V gene lost 3 bases and the J gene lost 6 bases, with 16 bases spanning the gap. The CDR3 loop reads CASSFNRGTSDTQYF. The DNA of the CDR3 is TGTGCCAGCAGCTTTAACCGGGGGACCTCGGATACGCAGTATTTT.

As DNA, the CDR3 is TGTGCCAGCAGCGAACCACTAGCAGGAAAGGCCGGGGAGCTGTTTTTT. Translated: CASSEPLAGKAGELFF. The chain uses TRBV7-9 and TRBJ2-2; weak D call: TRBD2 (6 bases). V was shortened by 5 bases and J by 6 bases, with 19 bases between the two germline ends. Germline V CDR1 and CDR2: SEHNR, FQNEAQ (reference sequence). The CDR3 runs 16 residues.

In DNA, the CDR3 is TGTGCCAGCAGTTACGGGTTCAGGGGCCCTGGAAACACCATATATTTT. It codes for CASSYGFRGPGNTIYF. The V call is TRBV6-5, the J call TRBJ1-3; D is perhaps TRBD1 (6 bases). Per the germline V gene, CDR1 is MNHEY and CDR2 is SVGAGI. This CDR3 is 16 amino acids long. The V end lost 2 bases, the J end lost 2 bases, and 13 bases lay between the germline ends.